This entry concerns a single T cell receptor (beta chain). What it recognizes is unknown. TCRdb's copy holds only in-frame clones and misses some; the assay was immunoSEQ multiplex PCR. The sample records around 68,000 clones, 86% being singletons. Blood specimens came from baseline, cycle 4 day 1, and cycle 7 day 1. After removal of 5 bases from V and 2 bases from J, the junction contained 5 bases not matched to a gene. The CDR3 spans 14 residues. Germline V gene data show CDR1 as SGHRS and CDR2 as YFSETQ. These data belong to a study of OX40 agonist ivuxolimab in advanced cancers. Study results and caveats: Antigen specificity was not determined for the expanded peripheral T cells.

The sample in question was CD4+ or CD8+ T cells sorted from blood, obtained in a trial of the OX40 agonist ivuxolimab. The chain couples TRBV5-1 to TRBJ2-5, with TRBD2 identical over 8 bases. This receptor was taken from an adult with an advanced solid tumor such as melanoma, head and neck, liver or kidney cancer. CDR3 nucleotide sequence: TGCGCCAGCAGACCGACTAGCGCTCAAGAGACCCAGTACTTC. Translating it yields CASRPTSAQETQYF.